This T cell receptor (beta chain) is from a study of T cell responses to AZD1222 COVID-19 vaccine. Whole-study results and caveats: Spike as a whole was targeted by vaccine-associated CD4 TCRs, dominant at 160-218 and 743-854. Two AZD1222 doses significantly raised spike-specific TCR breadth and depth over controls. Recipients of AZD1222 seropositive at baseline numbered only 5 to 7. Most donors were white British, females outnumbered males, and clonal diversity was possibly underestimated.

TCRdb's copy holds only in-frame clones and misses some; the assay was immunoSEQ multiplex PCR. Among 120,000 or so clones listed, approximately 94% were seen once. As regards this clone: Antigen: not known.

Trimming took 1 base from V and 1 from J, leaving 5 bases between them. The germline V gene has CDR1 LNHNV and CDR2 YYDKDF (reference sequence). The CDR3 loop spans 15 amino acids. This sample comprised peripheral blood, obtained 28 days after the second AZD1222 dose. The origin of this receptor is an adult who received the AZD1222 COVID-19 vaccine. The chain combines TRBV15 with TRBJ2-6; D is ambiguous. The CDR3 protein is CATSRAGSGANVLTF. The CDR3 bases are TGTGCCACCAGCAGAGCAGGTTCTGGGGCCAACGTCCTGACTTTC.